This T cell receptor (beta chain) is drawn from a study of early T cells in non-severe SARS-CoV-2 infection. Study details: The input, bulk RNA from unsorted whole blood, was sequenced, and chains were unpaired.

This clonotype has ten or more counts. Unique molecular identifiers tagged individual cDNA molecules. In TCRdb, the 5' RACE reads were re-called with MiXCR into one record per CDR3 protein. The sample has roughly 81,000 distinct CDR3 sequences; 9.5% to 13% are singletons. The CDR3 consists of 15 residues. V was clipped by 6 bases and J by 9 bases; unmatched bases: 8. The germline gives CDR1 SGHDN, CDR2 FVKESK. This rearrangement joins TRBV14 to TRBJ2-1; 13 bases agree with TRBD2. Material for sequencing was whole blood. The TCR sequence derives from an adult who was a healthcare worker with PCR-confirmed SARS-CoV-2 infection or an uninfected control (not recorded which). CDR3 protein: CASSPITSGRAEQFF. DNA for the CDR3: TGTGCCAGCAGTCCAATTACTAGCGGGAGGGCTGAGCAGTTCTTC.